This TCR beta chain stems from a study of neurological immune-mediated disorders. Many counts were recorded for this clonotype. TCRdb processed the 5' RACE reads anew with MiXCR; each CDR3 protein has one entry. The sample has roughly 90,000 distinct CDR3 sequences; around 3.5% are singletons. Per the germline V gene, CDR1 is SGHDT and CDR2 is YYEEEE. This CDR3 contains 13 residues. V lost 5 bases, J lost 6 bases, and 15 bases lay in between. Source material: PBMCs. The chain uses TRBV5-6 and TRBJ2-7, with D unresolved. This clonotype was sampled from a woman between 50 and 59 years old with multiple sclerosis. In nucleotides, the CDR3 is TGTGCCAGCAGAGTGTACGTCTCGTTCGAGCAGTACTTC. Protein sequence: CASRVYVSFEQYF. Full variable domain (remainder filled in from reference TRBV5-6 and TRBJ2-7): DAGVTQSPTHLIKTRGQQVTLRCSPKSGHDTVSWYQQALGQGPQFIFQYYEEEERQRGNFPDRFSGHQFPNYSSELNVNALLLGDSALYLCASRVYVSFEQYFGPGTRLTVT.